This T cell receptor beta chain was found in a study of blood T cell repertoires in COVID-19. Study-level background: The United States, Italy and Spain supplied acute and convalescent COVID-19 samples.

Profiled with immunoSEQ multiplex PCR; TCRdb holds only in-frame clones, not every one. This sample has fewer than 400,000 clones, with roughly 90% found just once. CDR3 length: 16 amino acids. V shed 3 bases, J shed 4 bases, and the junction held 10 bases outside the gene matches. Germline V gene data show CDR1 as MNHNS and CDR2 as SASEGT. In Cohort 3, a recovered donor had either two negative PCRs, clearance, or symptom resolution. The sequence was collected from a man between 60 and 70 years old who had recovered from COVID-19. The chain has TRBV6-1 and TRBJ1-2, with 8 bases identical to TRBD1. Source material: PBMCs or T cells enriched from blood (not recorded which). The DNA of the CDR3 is TGTGCCAGCAGTGATGGGGCCGGGACAGGTTTCTATGGCTACACCTTC. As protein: CASSDGAGTGFYGYTF.